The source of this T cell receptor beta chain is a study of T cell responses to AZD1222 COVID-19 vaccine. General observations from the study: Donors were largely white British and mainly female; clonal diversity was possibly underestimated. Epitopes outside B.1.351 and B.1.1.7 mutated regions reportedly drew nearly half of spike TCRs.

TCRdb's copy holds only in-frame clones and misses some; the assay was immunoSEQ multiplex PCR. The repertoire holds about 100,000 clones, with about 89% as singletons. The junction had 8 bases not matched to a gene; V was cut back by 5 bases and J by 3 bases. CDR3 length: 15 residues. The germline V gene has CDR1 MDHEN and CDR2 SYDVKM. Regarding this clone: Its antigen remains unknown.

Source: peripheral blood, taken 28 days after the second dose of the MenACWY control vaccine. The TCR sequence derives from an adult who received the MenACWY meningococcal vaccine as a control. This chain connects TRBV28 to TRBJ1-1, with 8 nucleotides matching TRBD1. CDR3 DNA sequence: TGTGCCAGCAGTGAACCGGGACAGGTATACACTGAAGCTTTCTTT. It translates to CASSEPGQVYTEAFF. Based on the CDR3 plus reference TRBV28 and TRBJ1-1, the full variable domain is DVKVTQSSRYLVKRTGEKVFLECVQDMDHENMFWYRQDPGLGLRLIYFSYDVKMKEKGDIPEGYSVSREKKERFSLILESASTNQTSMYLCASSEPGQVYTEAFFGQGTRLTVV.